The clone carrying this T cell receptor (beta chain) was seen only a few times. Antigen: not known. This entry is derived from a study of blood T cells in healthy people across ages. Per the germline V gene, CDR1 is LGHDT and CDR2 is YNNKEL (reference sequence). The V end was cut by 1 base, the J end by 7 bases, with 10 bases between. The CDR3 has 13 residues. Study-wide results and caveats: Aged donors had fewer naive CD4+ cells and lower diversity than long-lived donors. Older individuals had lower TCR beta diversity per million T cells (the decline was roughly linear). Diversity estimated from one million T cells was considered an underestimate.

Sample-barcoded 5' priming and a J-beta primer mix drove a second PCR of 7 to 11 cycles. Samples each returned at least 3 million CDR3-containing paired-end reads. MiXCR was run by TCRdb on the 5' RACE reads, yielding one entry per CDR3 protein. The table lists approximately 810,000 distinct CDR3 sequences, around 26% of them singletons. The V and J genes are TRBV3-1 and TRBJ1-1; D uncertain. The TCR originated in a woman of 80 years or more in good health. The sequenced material came from blood. CDR3 protein: CASSQGTRFEAFF. CDR3 nucleotides: TGTGCCAGCAGCCAAGGGACGCGCTTTGAAGCTTTCTTT.